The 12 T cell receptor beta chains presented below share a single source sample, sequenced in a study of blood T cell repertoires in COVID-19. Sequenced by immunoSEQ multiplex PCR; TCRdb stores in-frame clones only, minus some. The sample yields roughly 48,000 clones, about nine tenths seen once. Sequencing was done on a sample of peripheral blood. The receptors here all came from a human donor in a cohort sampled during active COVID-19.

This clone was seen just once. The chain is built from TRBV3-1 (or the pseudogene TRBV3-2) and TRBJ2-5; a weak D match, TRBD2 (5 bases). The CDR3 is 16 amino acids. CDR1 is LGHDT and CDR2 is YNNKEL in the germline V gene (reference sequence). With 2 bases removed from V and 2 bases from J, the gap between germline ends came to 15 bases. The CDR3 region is CASSQNGVGTQETQYF. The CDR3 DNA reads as TGTGCCAGCAGCCAAAACGGGGTAGGCACTCAAGAGACCCAGTACTTC.

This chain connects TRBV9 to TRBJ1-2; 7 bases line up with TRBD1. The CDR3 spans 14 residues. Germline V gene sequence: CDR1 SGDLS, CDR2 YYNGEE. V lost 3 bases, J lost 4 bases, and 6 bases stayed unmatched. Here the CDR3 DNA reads TGTGCCAGCAGCGCTTCAGGGGGACTCTATGGCTACACCTTC. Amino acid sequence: CASSASGGLYGYTF. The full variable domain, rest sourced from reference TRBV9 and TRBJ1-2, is DSGVTQTPKHLITATGQRVTLRCSPRSGDLSVYWYQQSLDQGLQFLIQYYNGEERAKGNILERFSAQQFPDLHSELNLSSLELGDSALYFCASSASGGLYGYTFGSGTRLTVV.

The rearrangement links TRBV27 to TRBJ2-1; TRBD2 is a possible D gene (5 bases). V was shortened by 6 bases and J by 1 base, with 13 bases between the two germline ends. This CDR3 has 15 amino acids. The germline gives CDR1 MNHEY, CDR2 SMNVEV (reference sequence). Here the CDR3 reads CASSPYGDSYNEQFF. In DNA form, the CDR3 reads TGTGCCAGCAGCCCGTACGGGGATTCCTACAATGAGCAGTTCTTC.

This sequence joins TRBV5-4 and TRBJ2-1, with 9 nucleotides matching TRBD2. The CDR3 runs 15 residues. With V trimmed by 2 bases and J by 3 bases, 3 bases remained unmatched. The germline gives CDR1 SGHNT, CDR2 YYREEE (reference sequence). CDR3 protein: CASSLAGGGYNEQFF. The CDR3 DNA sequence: TGTGCCAGCAGCTTAGCGGGGGGAGGCTACAATGAGCAGTTCTTC.

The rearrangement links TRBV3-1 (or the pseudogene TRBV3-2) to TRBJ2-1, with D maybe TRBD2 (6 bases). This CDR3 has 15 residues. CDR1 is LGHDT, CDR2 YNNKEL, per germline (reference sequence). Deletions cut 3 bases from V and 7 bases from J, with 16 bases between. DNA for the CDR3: TGTGCCAGCAGCCACGGGCGGGGCACTCAGAATGAGCAGTTCTTC. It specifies CASSHGRGTQNEQFF.

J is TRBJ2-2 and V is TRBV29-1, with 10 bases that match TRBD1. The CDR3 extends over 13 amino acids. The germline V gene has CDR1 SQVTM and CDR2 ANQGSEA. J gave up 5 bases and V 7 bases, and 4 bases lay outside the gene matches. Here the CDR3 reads CSARDRGTGELFF. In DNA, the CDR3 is TGCAGCGCCCGGGACAGGGGTACCGGGGAGCTGTTTTTT.

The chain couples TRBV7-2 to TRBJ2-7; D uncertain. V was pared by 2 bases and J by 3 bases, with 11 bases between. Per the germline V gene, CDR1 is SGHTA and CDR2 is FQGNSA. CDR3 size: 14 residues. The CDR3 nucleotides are TGTGCCAGCAGCTTACAAGCACGAGACTACGAGCAGTACTTC. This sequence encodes CASSLQARDYEQYF. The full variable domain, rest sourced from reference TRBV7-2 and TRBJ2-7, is GAGVSQSPSNKVTEKGKDVELRCDPISGHTALYWYRQSLGQGLEFLIYFQGNSAPDKSGLPSDRFSAERTGGSVSTLTIQRTQQEDSAVYLCASSLQARDYEQYFGPGTRLTVT.

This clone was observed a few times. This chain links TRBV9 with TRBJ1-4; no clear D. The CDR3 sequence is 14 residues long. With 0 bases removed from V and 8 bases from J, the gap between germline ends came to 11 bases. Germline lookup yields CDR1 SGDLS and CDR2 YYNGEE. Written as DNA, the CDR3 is TGTGCCAGCAGCGTAGGACAACCCGCGGAAAAACTGTTTTTT. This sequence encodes CASSVGQPAEKLFF.

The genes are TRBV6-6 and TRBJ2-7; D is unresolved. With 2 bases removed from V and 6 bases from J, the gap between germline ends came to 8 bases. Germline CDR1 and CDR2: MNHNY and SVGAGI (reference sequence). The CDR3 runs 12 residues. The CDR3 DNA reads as TGTGCCAGCAGTTACGGTGCGAGCGAGCAGTACTTC. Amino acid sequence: CASSYGASEQYF.

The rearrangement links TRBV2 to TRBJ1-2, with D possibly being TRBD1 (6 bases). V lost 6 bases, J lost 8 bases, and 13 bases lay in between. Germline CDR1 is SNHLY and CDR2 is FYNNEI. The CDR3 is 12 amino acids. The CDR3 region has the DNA TGTGCCAGCAGCAGGGGATGGGGCGGCTACACCTTC. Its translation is CASSRGWGGYTF.

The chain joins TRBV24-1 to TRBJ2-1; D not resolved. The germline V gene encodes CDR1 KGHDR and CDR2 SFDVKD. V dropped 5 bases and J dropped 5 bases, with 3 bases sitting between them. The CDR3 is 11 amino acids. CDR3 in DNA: TGTGCCACCAGTGGGCACAATGAGCAGTTCTTC. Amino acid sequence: CATSGHNEQFF.

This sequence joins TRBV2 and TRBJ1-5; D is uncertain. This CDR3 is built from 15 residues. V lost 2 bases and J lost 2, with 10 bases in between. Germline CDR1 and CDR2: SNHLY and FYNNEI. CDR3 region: CASSELPQGNQPQHF. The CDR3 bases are TGTGCCAGCAGTGAACTCCCCCAGGGCAATCAGCCCCAGCATTTT.